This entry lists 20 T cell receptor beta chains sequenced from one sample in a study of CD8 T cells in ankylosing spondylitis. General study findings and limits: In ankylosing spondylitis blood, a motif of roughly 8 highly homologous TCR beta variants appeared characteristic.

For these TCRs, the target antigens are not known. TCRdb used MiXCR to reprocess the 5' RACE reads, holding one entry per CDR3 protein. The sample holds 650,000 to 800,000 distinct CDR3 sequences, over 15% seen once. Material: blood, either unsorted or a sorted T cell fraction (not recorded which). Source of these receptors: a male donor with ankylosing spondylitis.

The CDR3 coding sequence is TGTGCCATCAGCATGACAGAGAGCTCTGGAAACACCATATATTTT. Its translation: CAISMTESSGNTIYF. The V and J genes are TRBV10-3 and TRBJ1-3, with D tentatively TRBD1 (5 bases). With 6 bases removed from V and 0 bases from J, the gap between germline ends came to 12 bases. Germline V gene lookup returns CDR1 ENHRY and CDR2 SYGVKD. This CDR3 has 15 amino acids.

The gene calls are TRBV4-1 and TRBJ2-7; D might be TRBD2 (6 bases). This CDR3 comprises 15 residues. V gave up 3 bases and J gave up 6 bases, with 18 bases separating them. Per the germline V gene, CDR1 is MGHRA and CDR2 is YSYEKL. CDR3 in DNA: TGCGCCAGCAGCCAGGGGGACGGGAGAGGTACCGAGCAGTACTTC. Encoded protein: CASSQGDGRGTEQYF.

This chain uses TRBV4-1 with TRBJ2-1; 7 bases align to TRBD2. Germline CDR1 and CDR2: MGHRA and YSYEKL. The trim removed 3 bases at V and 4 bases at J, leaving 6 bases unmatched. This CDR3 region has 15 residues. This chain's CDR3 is CASSHAGSGYNEQFF. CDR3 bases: TGCGCCAGCAGCCATGCGGGTAGCGGGTACAATGAGCAGTTCTTC.

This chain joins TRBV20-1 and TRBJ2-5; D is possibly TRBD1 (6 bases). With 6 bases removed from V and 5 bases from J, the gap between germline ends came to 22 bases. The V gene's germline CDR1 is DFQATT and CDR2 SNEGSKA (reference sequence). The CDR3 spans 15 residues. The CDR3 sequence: CSAPKRPGVGETQYF. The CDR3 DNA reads TGCAGTGCCCCCAAGAGGCCAGGGGTAGGGGAGACCCAGTACTTC.

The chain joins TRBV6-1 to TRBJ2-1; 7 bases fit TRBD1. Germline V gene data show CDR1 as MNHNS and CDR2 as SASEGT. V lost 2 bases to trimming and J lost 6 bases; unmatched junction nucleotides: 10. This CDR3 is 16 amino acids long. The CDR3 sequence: CASSERQGVGANEQFF. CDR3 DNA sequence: TGTGCCAGCAGTGAAAGACAGGGCGTGGGGGCCAATGAGCAGTTCTTC.

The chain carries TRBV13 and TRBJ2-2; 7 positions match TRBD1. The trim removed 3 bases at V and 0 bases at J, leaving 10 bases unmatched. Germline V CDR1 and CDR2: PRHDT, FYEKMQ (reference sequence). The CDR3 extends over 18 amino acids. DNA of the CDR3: TGTGCCAGCAGCTTCCATCGACAGGGCCGACCGAACACCGGGGAGCTGTTTTTT. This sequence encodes CASSFHRQGRPNTGELFF.

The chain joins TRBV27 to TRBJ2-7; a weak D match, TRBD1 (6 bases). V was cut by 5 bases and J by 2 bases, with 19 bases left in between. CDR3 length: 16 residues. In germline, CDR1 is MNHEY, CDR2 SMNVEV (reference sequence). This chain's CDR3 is CASSISGDTSTYEQYF. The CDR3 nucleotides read TGTGCCAGCAGTATTTCCGGGGACACCTCCACCTACGAGCAGTACTTC.

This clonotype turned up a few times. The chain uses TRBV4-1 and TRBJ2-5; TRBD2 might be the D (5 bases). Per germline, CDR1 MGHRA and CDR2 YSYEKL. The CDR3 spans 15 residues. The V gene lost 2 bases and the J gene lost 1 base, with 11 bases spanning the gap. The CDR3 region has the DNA TGCGCCAGCAGCCAACGGGGTATGGCCCAAGAGACCCAGTACTTC. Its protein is CASSQRGMAQETQYF.

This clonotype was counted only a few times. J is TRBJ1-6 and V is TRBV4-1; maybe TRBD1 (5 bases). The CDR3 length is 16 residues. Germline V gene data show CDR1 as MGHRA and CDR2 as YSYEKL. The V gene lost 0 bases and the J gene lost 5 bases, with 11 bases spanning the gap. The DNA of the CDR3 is TGCGCCAGCAGCCAAGAGGATCTGGGGGATAATTCACCCCTCCACTTT. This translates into CASSQEDLGDNSPLHF.

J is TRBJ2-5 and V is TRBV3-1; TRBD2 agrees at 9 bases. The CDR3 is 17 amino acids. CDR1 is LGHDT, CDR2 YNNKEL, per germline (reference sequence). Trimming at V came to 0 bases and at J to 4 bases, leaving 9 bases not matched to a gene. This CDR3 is CASSQDGVAGDGETQYF. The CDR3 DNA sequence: TGTGCCAGCAGCCAAGATGGGGTAGCGGGAGATGGAGAGACCCAGTACTTC.

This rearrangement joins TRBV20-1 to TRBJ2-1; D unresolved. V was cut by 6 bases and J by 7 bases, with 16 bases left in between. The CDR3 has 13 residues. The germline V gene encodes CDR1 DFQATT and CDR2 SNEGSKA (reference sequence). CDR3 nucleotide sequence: TGCAGTGCCTCACCTCTGGAGCTGAATGAGCAGTTCTTC. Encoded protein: CSASPLELNEQFF.

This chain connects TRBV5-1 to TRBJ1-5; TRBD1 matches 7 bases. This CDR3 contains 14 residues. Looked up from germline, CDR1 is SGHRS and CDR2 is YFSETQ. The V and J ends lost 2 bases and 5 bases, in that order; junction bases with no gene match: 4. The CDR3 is CASSFTGDDQPQHF. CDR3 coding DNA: TGCGCCAGCAGCTTTACAGGGGACGATCAGCCCCAGCATTTT.

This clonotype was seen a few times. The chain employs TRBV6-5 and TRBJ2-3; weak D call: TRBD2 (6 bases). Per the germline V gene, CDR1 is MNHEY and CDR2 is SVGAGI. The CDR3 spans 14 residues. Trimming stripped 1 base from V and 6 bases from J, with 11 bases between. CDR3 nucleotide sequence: TGTGCCAGCAGTTACTTTGGAGGGGAGGATACGCAGTATTTT. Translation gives CASSYFGGEDTQYF.

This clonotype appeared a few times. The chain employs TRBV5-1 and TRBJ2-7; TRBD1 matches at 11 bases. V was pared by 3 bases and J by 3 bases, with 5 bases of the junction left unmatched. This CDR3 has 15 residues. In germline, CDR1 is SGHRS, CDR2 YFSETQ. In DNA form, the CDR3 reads TGCGCCAGCAGCTCTGAGGGGACAGGGGGCTACGAGCAGTACTTC. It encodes CASSSEGTGGYEQYF.

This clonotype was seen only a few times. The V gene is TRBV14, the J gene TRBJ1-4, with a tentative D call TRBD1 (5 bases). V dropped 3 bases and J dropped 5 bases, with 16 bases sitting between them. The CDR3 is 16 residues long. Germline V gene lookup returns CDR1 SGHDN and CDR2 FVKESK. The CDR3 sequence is CASSQAGPWDNEKLFF. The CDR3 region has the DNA TGTGCCAGCAGCCAGGCGGGTCCGTGGGACAATGAAAAACTGTTTTTT.

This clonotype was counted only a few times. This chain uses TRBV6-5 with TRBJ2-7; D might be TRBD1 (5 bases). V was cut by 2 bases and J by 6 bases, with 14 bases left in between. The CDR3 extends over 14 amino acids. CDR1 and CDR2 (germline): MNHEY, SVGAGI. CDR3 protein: CASSYDQWGGEQYF. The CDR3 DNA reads TGTGCCAGCAGTTACGATCAGTGGGGCGGCGAGCAGTACTTC.

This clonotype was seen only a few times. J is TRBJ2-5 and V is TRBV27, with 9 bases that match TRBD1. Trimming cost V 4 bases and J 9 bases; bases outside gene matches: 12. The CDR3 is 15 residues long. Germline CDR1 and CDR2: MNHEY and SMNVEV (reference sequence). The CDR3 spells CASSSDRGDTGAQYF. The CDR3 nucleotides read TGTGCCAGCAGTTCCGACAGGGGGGACACCGGGGCCCAGTACTTC.

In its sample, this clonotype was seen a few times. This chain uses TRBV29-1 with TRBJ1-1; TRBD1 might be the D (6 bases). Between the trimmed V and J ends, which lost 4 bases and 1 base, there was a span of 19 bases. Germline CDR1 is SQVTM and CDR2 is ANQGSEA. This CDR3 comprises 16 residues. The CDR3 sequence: CSVGRGGALTNTEAFF. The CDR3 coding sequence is TGCAGCGTTGGCCGGGGGGGGGCCCTGACGAACACTGAAGCTTTCTTT.

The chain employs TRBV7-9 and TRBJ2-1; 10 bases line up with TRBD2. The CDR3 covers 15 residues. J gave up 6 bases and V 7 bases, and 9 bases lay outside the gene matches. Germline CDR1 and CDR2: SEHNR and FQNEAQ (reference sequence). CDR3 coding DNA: TGTGCCAGCACCCCACTAGCGGGGACTCGCAATGAGCAGTTCTTC. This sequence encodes CASTPLAGTRNEQFF.

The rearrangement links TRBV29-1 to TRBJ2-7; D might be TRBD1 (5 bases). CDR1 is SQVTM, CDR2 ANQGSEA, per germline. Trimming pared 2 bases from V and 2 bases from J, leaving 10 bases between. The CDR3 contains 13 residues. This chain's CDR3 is CSVETAGTYEQYF. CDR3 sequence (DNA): TGCAGCGTTGAAACGGCAGGGACCTACGAGCAGTACTTC.